Listed below are T cell receptor beta chains from one sample, sequenced in a study of chemoradiotherapy in HPV16-positive cancers. Method: immunoSEQ multiplex PCR; TCRdb's copy keeps in-frame clones and lacks some. The sample consists of 6,000 or so clones, 73% of them appearing once. Sampling was carried out from a patient who underwent chemoradiotherapy. These TCRs come from a human donor with HPV-associated anogenital cancer. The CDR3 runs from the conserved cysteine through the conserved F or W. A D gene is named only where the DNA matches it firmly. Size is omitted from some rows. Given values are once, few, many or a class for expanded clones.

j_gene: TRBJ2-7; d_gene: .; abundance: .; len: 11; v_gene: TRBV11-2; CDR3aa: CASSFGHEQYF; CDR3nt: TGTGCCAGCAGCTTCGGGCACGAGCAGTACTTC
j_gene: TRBJ2-3; d_gene: .; abundance: .; len: 13; v_gene: TRBV19; CDR3aa: CASSTGLSDTQYF; CDR3nt: TGTGCCAGTAGTACCGGACTCTCAGATACGCAGTATTTT
j_gene: TRBJ1-1; d_gene: .; abundance: .; len: 15; v_gene: TRBV19; CDR3aa: CASSILGGRYTEAFF; CDR3nt: TGTGCCAGTAGTATACTCGGAGGACGATACACTGAAGCTTTCTTT
j_gene: TRBJ2-1; d_gene: .; abundance: once; len: 15; v_gene: TRBV5-1; CDR3aa: CASSLEAGQVYEQFF; CDR3nt: TGCGCCAGCAGCTTGGAGGCGGGACAAGTCTATGAGCAGTTCTTC
j_gene: TRBJ2-5; d_gene: .; abundance: .; len: 14; v_gene: TRBV5-5; CDR3aa: CASSLAGAQETQYF; CDR3nt: TGTGCCAGCAGCTTGGCAGGGGCACAAGAGACCCAGTACTTC
j_gene: TRBJ1-6; d_gene: .; abundance: .; len: 13; v_gene: TRBV7-2; CDR3aa: CASSLSFSRPLHF; CDR3nt: TGTGCCAGCAGCCTCTCCTTCTCGAGACCCCTCCACTTT
j_gene: TRBJ2-7; d_gene: .; abundance: once; len: 14; v_gene: TRBV18; CDR3aa: CASSPIRSPYEQYF; CDR3nt: TGTGCCAGCTCACCAATAAGATCCCCCTACGAGCAGTACTTC
j_gene: TRBJ2-5; d_gene: .; abundance: .; len: 17; v_gene: TRBV2; CDR3aa: CASSEVHGLGGQETQYF; CDR3nt: TGTGCCAGCAGTGAAGTACACGGACTAGGGGGACAAGAGACCCAGTACTTC
j_gene: TRBJ2-3; d_gene: .; abundance: .; len: 15; v_gene: TRBV9; CDR3aa: CASSVVGDGTDTQYF; CDR3nt: TGTGCCAGCAGCGTAGTGGGGGACGGCACAGATACGCAGTATTTT
j_gene: TRBJ2-7; d_gene: .; abundance: few; len: 14; v_gene: TRBV4-3; CDR3aa: CASSQDLESYEQYF; CDR3nt: TGCGCCAGCAGCCAAGATCTGGAATCCTACGAGCAGTACTTC
j_gene: TRBJ1-1; d_gene: .; abundance: .; len: 14; v_gene: TRBV6-6; CDR3aa: CASSYEGVRTEAFF; CDR3nt: TGTGCCAGCAGTTACGAGGGCGTTCGGACTGAAGCTTTCTTT
j_gene: TRBJ2-3; d_gene: TRBD2; abundance: .; len: 15; v_gene: TRBV5-1; CDR3aa: CASSSSAGNSDTQYF; CDR3nt: TGCGCCAGCAGCTCGTCAGCGGGGAACTCAGATACGCAGTATTTT
j_gene: TRBJ1-2; d_gene: .; abundance: once; len: 13; v_gene: TRBV5-4; CDR3aa: CASSPGYNYGYTF; CDR3nt: TGTGCCAGCAGCCCTGGATACAACTATGGCTACACCTTC
j_gene: TRBJ1-1; d_gene: TRBD1; abundance: .; len: 15; v_gene: TRBV15; CDR3aa: CATSRRQGMNTEAFF; CDR3nt: TGTGCCACCAGCAGAAGACAGGGAATGAACACTGAAGCTTTCTTT
j_gene: TRBJ2-5; d_gene: .; abundance: .; len: 13; v_gene: TRBV11-2; CDR3aa: CASVDGIQETQYF; CDR3nt: TGTGCCAGCGTAGACGGTATCCAAGAGACCCAGTACTTC
j_gene: TRBJ2-7; d_gene: TRBD1; abundance: few; len: 15; v_gene: TRBV9; CDR3aa: CASSVGQLGFYEQYF; CDR3nt: TGTGCCAGCAGCGTGGGACAGTTAGGCTTCTACGAGCAGTACTTC
j_gene: TRBJ2-7; d_gene: .; abundance: once; len: 13; v_gene: TRBV2; CDR3aa: CASRPGVSYEQYF; CDR3nt: TGTGCCAGCAGACCCGGGGTTTCCTACGAGCAGTACTTC
j_gene: TRBJ2-5; d_gene: .; abundance: .; len: 13; v_gene: TRBV7-9; CDR3aa: CASSLRTGETQYF; CDR3nt: TGTGCCAGCAGCTTACGAACGGGAGAGACCCAGTACTTC
j_gene: TRBJ2-3; d_gene: TRBD2; abundance: .; len: 15; v_gene: TRBV18; CDR3aa: CASSPRGGNTDTQYF; CDR3nt: TGTGCCAGCTCACCACGGGGGGGGAACACAGATACGCAGTATTTT
j_gene: TRBJ2-5; d_gene: .; abundance: .; len: 17; v_gene: TRBV7-9; CDR3aa: CASNTNQGGGTSETQYF; CDR3nt: TGTGCCAGCAACACTAACCAGGGGGGGGGCACATCGGAGACCCAGTACTTC
j_gene: TRBJ2-2; d_gene: .; abundance: .; len: 14; v_gene: TRBV5-1; CDR3aa: CASSLAEPTGELFF; CDR3nt: TGCGCCAGCAGCTTGGCCGAGCCCACCGGGGAGCTGTTTTTT
j_gene: TRBJ2-7; d_gene: .; abundance: .; len: 11; v_gene: TRBV28; CDR3aa: CASSFMSQQYF; CDR3nt: TGTGCCAGCAGTTTCATGTCCCAGCAGTACTTC
j_gene: TRBJ1-5; d_gene: .; abundance: .; len: 16; v_gene: TRBV4-3; CDR3aa: CASSLSRNLRNQPQHF; CDR3nt: TGCGCCAGCAGCCTCTCTCGGAACCTTCGCAATCAGCCCCAGCATTTT
j_gene: TRBJ2-3; d_gene: TRBD2; abundance: .; len: 19; v_gene: TRBV5-5; CDR3aa: CASSLYWASGVSSTDTQYF; CDR3nt: TGTGCCAGCAGCTTGTATTGGGCTAGCGGGGTGTCTAGCACAGATACGCAGTATTTT
j_gene: TRBJ1-1; d_gene: .; abundance: .; len: 17; v_gene: TRBV28; CDR3aa: CASSLMGQGPENTEAFF; CDR3nt: TGTGCCAGCAGTTTAATGGGGCAGGGTCCTGAAAACACTGAAGCTTTCTTT
j_gene: TRBJ1-2; d_gene: .; abundance: .; len: 11; v_gene: TRBV30; CDR3aa: CAWKRNYGYTF; CDR3nt: TGTGCCTGGAAACGTAATTATGGCTACACCTTC
j_gene: TRBJ2-1; d_gene: TRBD1; abundance: .; len: 14; v_gene: TRBV7-9; CDR3aa: CASSLTGAYNEQFF; CDR3nt: TGTGCCAGCAGCTTAACAGGGGCGTACAATGAGCAGTTCTTC
j_gene: TRBJ1-2; d_gene: TRBD1; abundance: .; len: 15; v_gene: TRBV19; CDR3aa: CASSSRTGGDLGYTF; CDR3nt: TGTGCCAGTAGTTCCCGGACAGGGGGCGATCTTGGCTACACCTTC
j_gene: TRBJ1-2; d_gene: .; abundance: hyperexpanded; len: 17; v_gene: TRBV5-6; CDR3aa: CASSLGPGWSGSYGYTF; CDR3nt: TGTGCCAGCAGCTTGGGTCCAGGGTGGAGTGGGAGCTATGGCTACACCTTC
j_gene: TRBJ1-2; d_gene: TRBD1; abundance: .; len: 18; v_gene: TRBV28; CDR3aa: CASSPATLGTGEGLGYTF; CDR3nt: TGTGCCAGCAGTCCAGCAACGTTAGGGACAGGAGAGGGGCTTGGCTACACCTTC
j_gene: TRBJ1-1; d_gene: .; abundance: .; len: 11; v_gene: TRBV19; CDR3aa: CASSMGGFAFF; CDR3nt: TGTGCCAGTAGTATGGGAGGGTTCGCTTTCTTT
j_gene: TRBJ2-3; d_gene: TRBD2; abundance: .; len: 18; v_gene: TRBV11-2; CDR3aa: CASSHYVGPGGEADTQYF; CDR3nt: TGTGCCAGCAGCCATTATGTGGGCCCGGGGGGAGAGGCAGATACGCAGTATTTT
j_gene: TRBJ1-5; d_gene: TRBD1; abundance: few; len: 15; v_gene: TRBV15; CDR3aa: CATSRETGDHQPQHF; CDR3nt: TGTGCCACCAGCAGAGAGACAGGGGACCATCAGCCCCAGCATTTT
j_gene: TRBJ2-2; d_gene: .; abundance: .; len: 17; v_gene: TRBV9; CDR3aa: CASSENKQGPDTGELFF; CDR3nt: TGTGCCAGCAGCGAGAACAAACAGGGACCGGACACCGGGGAGCTGTTTTTT
j_gene: TRBJ2-7; d_gene: TRBD1; abundance: .; len: 15; v_gene: TRBV28; CDR3aa: CASRPTGQGAHEQYF; CDR3nt: TGTGCCAGCAGACCTACGGGACAGGGGGCCCACGAGCAGTACTTC
j_gene: TRBJ1-5; d_gene: .; abundance: .; len: 15; v_gene: TRBV27; CDR3aa: CASSYSINSNQPQHF; CDR3nt: TGTGCCAGCAGTTACTCCATTAATAGCAATCAGCCCCAGCATTTT
j_gene: TRBJ2-1; d_gene: TRBD1; abundance: .; len: 16; v_gene: TRBV19; CDR3aa: CASSRDRDREHNEQFF; CDR3nt: TGTGCCAGTAGCCGAGACCGGGACAGGGAACACAATGAGCAGTTCTTC
j_gene: TRBJ2-3; d_gene: .; abundance: .; len: 12; v_gene: TRBV27; CDR3aa: CASSFQGGTQYF; CDR3nt: TGTGCCAGCAGTTTTCAAGGGGGTACGCAGTATTTT
j_gene: TRBJ2-4; d_gene: .; abundance: .; len: 15; v_gene: TRBV30; CDR3aa: CAWRGSDLAKNIQYF; CDR3nt: TGTGCCTGGAGGGGAAGCGATCTAGCCAAAAACATTCAGTACTTC
j_gene: TRBJ2-3; d_gene: .; abundance: .; len: 17; v_gene: TRBV7-2; CDR3aa: CASSLAPHGGVVDTQYF; CDR3nt: TGTGCCAGCAGCTTAGCCCCCCATGGCGGGGTTGTAGATACGCAGTATTTT
j_gene: TRBJ1-2; d_gene: .; abundance: .; len: 14; v_gene: TRBV7-2; CDR3aa: CASSLEAAYYGYTF; CDR3nt: TGTGCCAGCAGCTTAGAGGCGGCATACTATGGCTACACCTTC
j_gene: TRBJ2-7; d_gene: TRBD1; abundance: .; len: 13; v_gene: TRBV2; CDR3aa: CASIRQGGEEQYF; CDR3nt: TGTGCCAGCATTCGACAGGGGGGGGAGGAGCAGTACTTC